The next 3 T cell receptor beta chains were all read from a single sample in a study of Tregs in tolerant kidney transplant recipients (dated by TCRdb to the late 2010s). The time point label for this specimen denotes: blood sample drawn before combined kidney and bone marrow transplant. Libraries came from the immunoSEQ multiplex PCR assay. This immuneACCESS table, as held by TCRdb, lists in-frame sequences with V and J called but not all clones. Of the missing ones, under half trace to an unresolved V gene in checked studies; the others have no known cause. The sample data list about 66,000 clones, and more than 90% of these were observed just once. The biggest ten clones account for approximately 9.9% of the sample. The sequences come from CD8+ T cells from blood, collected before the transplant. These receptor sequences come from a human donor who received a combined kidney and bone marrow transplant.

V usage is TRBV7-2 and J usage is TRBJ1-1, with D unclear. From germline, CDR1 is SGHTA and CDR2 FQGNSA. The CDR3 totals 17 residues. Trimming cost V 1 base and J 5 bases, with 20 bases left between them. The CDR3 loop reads CASSLEPTWGVETEAFF. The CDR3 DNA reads TGTGCCAGCAGCTTAGAGCCTACCTGGGGAGTGGAAACTGAAGCTTTCTTT.

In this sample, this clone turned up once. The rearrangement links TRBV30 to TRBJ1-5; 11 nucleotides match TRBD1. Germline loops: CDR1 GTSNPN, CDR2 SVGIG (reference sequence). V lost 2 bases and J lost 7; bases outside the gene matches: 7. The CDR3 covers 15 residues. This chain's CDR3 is CAWSYGQGAFQPQHF. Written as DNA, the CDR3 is TGTGCCTGGAGTTATGGACAGGGGGCCTTCCAGCCCCAGCATTTT.

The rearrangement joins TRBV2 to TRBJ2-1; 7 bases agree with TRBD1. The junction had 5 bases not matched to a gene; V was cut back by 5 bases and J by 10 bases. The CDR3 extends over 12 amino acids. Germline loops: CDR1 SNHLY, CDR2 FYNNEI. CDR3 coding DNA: TGTGCCAGCAGTCCAGACAGGGAGGAGCAGTTCTTC. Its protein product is CASSPDREEQFF.